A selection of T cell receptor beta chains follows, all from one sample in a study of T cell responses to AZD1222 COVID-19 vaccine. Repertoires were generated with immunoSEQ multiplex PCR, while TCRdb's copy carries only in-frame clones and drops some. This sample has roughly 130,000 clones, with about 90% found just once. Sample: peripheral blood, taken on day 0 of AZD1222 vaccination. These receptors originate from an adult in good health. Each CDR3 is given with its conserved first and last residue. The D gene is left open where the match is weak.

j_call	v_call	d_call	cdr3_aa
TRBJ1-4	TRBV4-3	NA	CASSQTGATNEKLFF
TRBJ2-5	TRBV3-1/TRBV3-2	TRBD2	CASRAGTSGGATQYF
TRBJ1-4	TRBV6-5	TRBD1	CASSYGGTGNEKLFF
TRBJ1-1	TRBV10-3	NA	CAIREMTGRTEAFF
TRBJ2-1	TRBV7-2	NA	CASSLGGLVNEQFF
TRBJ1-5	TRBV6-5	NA	CASSYGGGGQPQHF
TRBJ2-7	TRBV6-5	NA	CASSYAQGSYEQYF
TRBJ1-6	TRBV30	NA	CAWSVQPLASPLHF
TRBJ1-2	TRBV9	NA	CASSVDRTYGYTF
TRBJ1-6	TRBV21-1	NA	CASRSKVTPGQRESPLHF
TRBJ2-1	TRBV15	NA	CATSSPAPSSYNEQFF
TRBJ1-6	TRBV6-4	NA	CASSQTYNSPLHF
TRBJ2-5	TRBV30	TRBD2	CAWSPGRAIQETQYF
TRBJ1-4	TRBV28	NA	CASTSGTTNEKLFF
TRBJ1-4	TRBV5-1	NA	CASSLDGQSNEKLFF
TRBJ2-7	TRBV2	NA	CASLGSLLDEQYF
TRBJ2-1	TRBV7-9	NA	CASSRGESSYNEQFF
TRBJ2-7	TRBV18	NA	CASSPDSMREQYF
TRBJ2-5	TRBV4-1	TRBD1	CASSQEADRGRWETQYF
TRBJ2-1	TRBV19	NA	CASSKDRNEQFF
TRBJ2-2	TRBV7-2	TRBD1	CASSLAPGQGNTGELFF
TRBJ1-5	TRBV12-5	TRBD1	CASGGDRVGNQPQHF
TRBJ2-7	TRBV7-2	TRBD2	CASSTGLAGVMYEQYF
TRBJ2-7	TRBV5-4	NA	CASSLEGKRHEQYF
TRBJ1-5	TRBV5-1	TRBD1	CASSLTPGQPNQPQHF
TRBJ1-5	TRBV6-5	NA	CASSQSGGDNQPQHF
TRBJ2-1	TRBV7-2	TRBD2	CASRPGGPRNNEQFF
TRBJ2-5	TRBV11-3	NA	CASSLDGRSQETQYF
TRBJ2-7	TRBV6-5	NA	CASSYTQYSSYEQYF
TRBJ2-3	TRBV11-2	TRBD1	CASSSWDRGTDTQYF
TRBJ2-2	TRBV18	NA	CASSPPGPNTGELFF
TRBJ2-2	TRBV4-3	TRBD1	CASSQPPGQGAGELFF